The T cell receptor (beta chain) under discussion was sequenced for a study of Ad26.COV2.S vaccination and SARS-CoV-2 variants. The study, taken as a whole, reports: Comparability of non-spike TCR breadth was observed across vaccine and placebo recipients. Researchers cautioned that TCR breadth and depth analyses may have underestimated total T cell responses.

Comment on this clone: Its antigen is as yet unknown.

The treatment denotes: some 20 received Ad26.COV2.S at low or high dose, single or two shots; roughly five received placebo; per-sample allocation not given. Material that was analyzed had been drawn on day 63 after the first vaccine or placebo injection. Adults aged 18-55 years in Boston included the donor. Germline values: CDR1 SEHNR, CDR2 FQNEAQ (reference sequence). The CDR3 contains 15 residues. V lost 1 base and J 4 bases, leaving 11 bases between the germline ends. Sequencing used immunoSEQ multiplex PCR; TCRdb keeps in-frame clones, though not all of them. The sample has around 450,000 clones; approximately 87% are singletons.

The source of this sequence is a person between 18 and 59 years old who received the Ad26.COV2.S COVID-19 vaccine or a placebo. The sequencing used peripheral blood, collected in a trial of Ad26.COV2.S vaccine versus placebo. J is TRBJ1-5 and V is TRBV7-9; D is perhaps TRBD1 (5 bases). The CDR3 bases are TGTGCCAGCAGCTTAGGGGGACCGTCGAATCAGCCCCAGCATTTT. This sequence encodes CASSLGGPSNQPQHF.